This TCR beta chain emerged from a study of human thymus T cells. General study points: Apparent skewing of V and J gene usage characterized both thymic and blood repertoires.

Sequencing used immunoSEQ multiplex PCR; TCRdb keeps in-frame clones, though not all of them. The sample lists some 130,000 clones; around 96% were seen once. The CDR3 contains 15 residues. V lost 2 bases to trimming and J lost 3 bases; unmatched junction nucleotides: 7. Germline lookup yields CDR1 MGHRA and CDR2 YSYEKL. This clone was seen only once. No antigen is known for it. Resected material from corrective heart surgery provided the thymus tissue analysed. The J gene is TRBJ2-7, the V gene TRBV4-1, with 7 bases that match TRBD1. The source of this sequence is a boy in the first two years of life with a congenital heart defect but otherwise immunologically healthy. Input material: thymus tissue. For the CDR3, the DNA is TGCGCCAGCAGCCAATCGGCAGGGGGATTCTACGAGCAGTACTTC. Protein product: CASSQSAGGFYEQYF.